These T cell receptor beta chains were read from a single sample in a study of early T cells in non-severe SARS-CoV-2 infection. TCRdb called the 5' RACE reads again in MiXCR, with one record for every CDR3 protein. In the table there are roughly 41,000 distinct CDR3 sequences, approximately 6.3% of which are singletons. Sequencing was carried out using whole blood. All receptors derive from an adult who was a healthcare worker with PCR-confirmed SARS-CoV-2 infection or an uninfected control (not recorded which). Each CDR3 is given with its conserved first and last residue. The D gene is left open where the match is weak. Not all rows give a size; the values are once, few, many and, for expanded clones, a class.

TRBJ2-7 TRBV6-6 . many CASTLRASSYEQYF TGTGCCAGCACCCTACGAGCGAGCTCCTACGAGCAGTACTTC
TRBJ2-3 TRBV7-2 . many CASSLAGGRTTDTQYF TGTGCCAGCAGCTTAGCCGGGGGCAGAACCACAGATACGCAGTATTTT
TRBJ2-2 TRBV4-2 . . CASSHLRGSGTGELFF TGTGCCAGCAGCCATCTAAGGGGGAGTGGTACCGGGGAGCTGTTTTTT
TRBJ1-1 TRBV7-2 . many CASSPLGPNTEAFF TGTGCCAGCAGCCCCCTGGGCCCGAACACTGAAGCTTTCTTT
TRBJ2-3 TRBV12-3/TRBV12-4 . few CASSFGPHNGPDTQYF TGTGCCAGCAGTTTCGGGCCTCATAATGGGCCAGATACGCAGTATTTT
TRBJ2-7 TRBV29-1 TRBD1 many CSVTDRDQGEQYF TGCAGCGTGACAGACAGGGACCAGGGCGAGCAGTACTTC
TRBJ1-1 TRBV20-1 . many CSARGRVSEAFF TGCAGTGCTAGAGGCAGGGTTTCTGAAGCTTTCTTT
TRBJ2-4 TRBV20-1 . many CSPLEGNIQYF TGCAGTCCATTGGAGGGAAACATTCAGTACTTC
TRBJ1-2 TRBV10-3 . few CAISRGTNYGYTF TGTGCCATCAGCCGGGGGACTAACTATGGCTACACCTTC
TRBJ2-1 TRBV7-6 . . CASSPSAGNNEQFF TGTGCCAGCAGCCCCAGTGCCGGGAACAATGAGCAGTTCTTC
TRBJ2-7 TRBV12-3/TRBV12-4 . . CASSSITGFSYEQYF TGTGCCAGCAGCTCCATTACAGGTTTTTCCTACGAGCAGTACTTC
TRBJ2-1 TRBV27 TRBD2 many CASSSRNPGLAGYNEQFF TGTGCCAGCAGTTCCAGAAACCCGGGACTAGCGGGGTACAATGAGCAGTTCTTC